Below, 21 T cell receptor beta chains from the same sample are listed, as sequenced in a study of T cells in women clearing cervical HPV infection. Profiled with immunoSEQ multiplex PCR; TCRdb holds only in-frame clones, not every one. Its listing shows roughly 49,000 clones. Sequenced sample: blood buffy coat. All receptors derive from a woman between 18 and 75 years old with a cervical HPV16 infection that either progressed to CIN3+ or cleared (not recorded which).

In regard to this clone: The read halts 3 residues ahead of the CDR3 end, with the missing end drawn from the germline J gene. The rearrangement uses TRBV19 and TRBJ1-2; D is perhaps TRBD1 (6 bases). The CDR3 consists of 16 residues. Germline V gene data show CDR1 as LNHDA and CDR2 as SQIVND (reference sequence). The CDR3 reads CASRQHAGVRDNDYTF. CDR3 bases read: TGTGCCAGTAGACAACATGCAGGGGTGCGGGACAATGAC.

A word on this clone: The sequence runs out 3 residues before the end of the CDR3; the remainder is reconstructed from the germline J gene. The chain links TRBV7-6 to TRBJ1-1, with 10 bases lining up with TRBD1. There are 13 residues in the CDR3. CDR1 and CDR2 (germline): SGHVS, FNYEAQ. The CDR3 loop is CASSEGTGAGAFF. Incomplete CDR3 DNA: TGTGCCAGCAGCGAAGGGACAGGGGCTGGT.

A remark on this clone: From the germline J gene comes the end of the CDR3, since the read stops 3 residues before it. The rearrangement uses TRBV5-1 and TRBJ1-6; 10 bases fit TRBD1. Losses at the gene ends were 4 bases for V and 12 bases for J; bases not matched to a gene: 7. CDR3 length: 14 residues. Germline CDR1 SGHRS, CDR2 YFSETQ. The CDR3 bases that were read are TGCGCCAGCAGCCTGACAGGGGGCGAGAGACCC. Translation gives CASSLTGGERP. The full CDR3 reads CASSLTGGERPLHF.

A remark on this clone: The CDR3 extends 3 residues past the end of the read, so its final part is completed from the germline J gene. This sequence joins TRBV19 and TRBJ1-5; a possible D gene is TRBD1 (5 bases). The CDR3 covers 14 residues. V gave up 3 bases and J gave up 1 base, with 7 bases separating them. Germline lookup yields CDR1 LNHDA and CDR2 SQIVND (reference sequence). The CDR3 DNA, read in part, is TGTGCCAGTAGTATCCCAGGGAGCAATCAGCCC. Translating gives CASSIPGSNQP. The entire CDR3 is CASSIPGSNQPQHF.

Worth noting for this clone: The CDR3 end is not reached by the read, which stops 3 residues before it; the germline J gene fills it in. The rearrangement uses TRBV2 and TRBJ1-5; 11 bases line up with TRBD1. Trimming took 3 bases from V and 8 from J; bases not matched to a gene: 6. The CDR3 is 15 residues long. In germline, CDR1 is SNHLY, CDR2 FYNNEI. This chain's CDR3 is CASSERGQGEKPQHF. The part of the CDR3 DNA that was read is TGTGCCAGCAGTGAGCGGGGACAGGGGGAAAAGCCC.

Of note for this clone: Sequencing ends 3 residues short of the CDR3 end; the germline J gene provides the rest. V and J are TRBV11-3 and TRBJ2-2; 8 nucleotides match TRBD1. The germline CDR1 and CDR2 sequences are SGHNT and YENEEA. This CDR3 has 15 amino acids. The V gene end was trimmed by 4 bases and the J gene end by 8 bases; junction bases not matched to a gene: 9. The sequenced part of the CDR3 DNA is TGTGCCAGCAGCTCTCGGGACAGGAAGAGTGGGGAG. Encoded protein: CASSSRDRKSGE. The full-length CDR3 reads as CASSSRDRKSGELFF. Together with reference TRBV11-3 and TRBJ2-2, the CDR3 gives the full variable domain: EAGVVQSPRYKIIEKKQPVAFWCNPISGHNTLYWYLQNLGQGPELLIRYENEEAVDDSQLPKDRFSAERLKGVDSTLKIQPAELGDSAVYLCASSSRDRKSGELFFGEGSRLTVL.

As concerns this clone: The read falls 3 residues short of the CDR3 end, and the missing part is taken from the germline J gene. The genes are TRBV11-1 and TRBJ2-1, with 11 bases lining up with TRBD1. Losses at the gene ends were 5 bases for V and 7 bases for J; bases not matched to a gene: 7. This CDR3 contains 15 residues. Germline V gene data show CDR1 as SGHAT and CDR2 as FQDESV (reference sequence). CDR3: CASSPGTGGRNEQFF. The part of the CDR3 DNA that was read is TGTGCCAGCAGCCCCGGGACAGGGGGGCGTAATGAG.

As to this clone: With the read ending 3 residues before the CDR3 end, the germline J gene is used to fill in that end. J is TRBJ1-5 and V is TRBV5-3, with D possibly TRBD1 on 6 matching bases. TRBV5-3 is an ORF, with its function uncertain. V lost 4 bases, J lost 4 bases, and 21 bases lay in between. This CDR3 spans 17 amino acids. Incomplete CDR3 DNA: TGTGCCAGAAGCATCAGGCTTTCAGGGGACCCAAATCAGCCC. Its translation is CARSIRLSGDPNQP. The whole CDR3 reads CARSIRLSGDPNQPQHF.

In the case of this clone: Read coverage stops 3 residues before the CDR3 terminus; the germline J gene supplies the remainder. This chain joins TRBV18 and TRBJ1-2; no reliable D call. Trimming took off 0 bases at V and 6 bases at J, with 14 bases between the two ends. Germline assignment: CDR1 KGHSH and CDR2 LQKENI. The CDR3 covers 15 residues. Incomplete CDR3 DNA: TGTGCCAGCTCACCACCGGTGACCGACTACAATGGC. It specifies CASSPPVTDYNG. The whole CDR3 region reads CASSPPVTDYNGYTF.

A word on this clone: The read is 3 residues too short to cover the CDR3 end, so that end is filled in from the germline J gene. This chain joins TRBV19 and TRBJ2-6, with D possibly matching TRBD2 (6 bases). The CDR3 has 16 residues. Trimming stripped 7 bases from V and 2 bases from J, with 15 bases between. Germline values: CDR1 LNHDA, CDR2 SQIVND (reference sequence). The CDR3 sequence: CASNSQGGAGANVLTF. CDR3 bases read: TGTGCCAGTAACAGTCAGGGAGGAGCTGGGGCCAACGTC. The full variable domain, in which reference TRBV19 and TRBJ2-6 provide the parts outside the CDR3, is DGGITQSPKYLFRKEGQNVTLSCEQNLNHDAMYWYRQDPGQGLRLIYYSQIVNDFQKGDIAEGYSVSREKKESFPLTVTSAQKNPTAFYLCASNSQGGAGANVLTFGAGSRLTVL.

Remarks on this clone: The read finishes 3 residues shy of the CDR3 end, and the germline J gene is used to complete it. The gene calls are TRBV5-1 and TRBJ2-3, with D perhaps TRBD1 (5 bases). V lost 2 bases and J 3 bases, leaving 7 bases between the germline ends. The CDR3 runs to 13 residues. CDR1 SGHRS and CDR2 YFSETQ come from the germline V gene. The CDR3 is CASSFRVTDTQYF. Partial CDR3 DNA: TGCGCCAGCAGCTTCAGGGTTACAGATACG.

A word on this clone: The read comes to an end 3 residues before the CDR3 does, leaving the germline J gene to fill in the end. V is TRBV11-2 and J is TRBJ2-3, with D unresolved. V was trimmed by 5 bases and J by 2 bases, leaving 14 bases between them. The V gene's germline CDR1 is SGHAT and CDR2 FQNNGV. The CDR3 runs to 15 residues. The CDR3 DNA, read in part, is TGTGCCAGCAGCGTAACTTCCAGGCACACAGATACG. Translated, it gives CASSVTSRHTDT. The full CDR3 protein is CASSVTSRHTDTQYF.

With respect to this clone: The read finishes 3 residues shy of the CDR3 end, and the germline J gene is used to complete it. The genes are TRBV20-1 and TRBJ2-1; D not certain. Germline V gives CDR1 DFQATT, CDR2 SNEGSKA (reference sequence). The length of the CDR3 is 15 residues. V was trimmed by 5 bases and J by 2 bases, leaving 16 bases between them. The CDR3 DNA, read in part, is TGCAGTGCTCTACCCCCGGGTTTTACCTACAATGAG. Its translation: CSALPPGFTYNE. The whole CDR3 region reads CSALPPGFTYNEQFF.

As for this clone: The CDR3 is cut off 3 residues early in the read; its end comes from the germline J gene. The genes are TRBV7-9 and TRBJ1-6; 9 bases are shared with TRBD1. Germline trimming cut 5 bases from V and 8 bases from J; bases unmatched to any gene: 7. The CDR3 loop spans 15 amino acids. Germline lookup yields CDR1 SEHNR and CDR2 FQNEAQ (reference sequence). The CDR3 bases that were read are TGTGCCAGCAGCCTAGGGACAGGGAAGGATTCACCC. It codes for CASSLGTGKDSP. The whole CDR3 sequence reads CASSLGTGKDSPLHF. The variable domain in full, with the rest retrieved from reference TRBV7-9 and TRBJ1-6, is DTGVSQNPRHKITKRGQNVTFRCDPISEHNRLYWYRQTLGQGPEFLTYFQNEAQLEKSRLLSDRFSAERPKGSFSTLEIQRTEQGDSAMYLCASSLGTGKDSPLHFGNGTRLTVT.

A remark on this clone: From the germline J gene comes the end of the CDR3, since the read stops 3 residues before it. The chain couples TRBV11-3 to TRBJ1-6; D uncertain. This CDR3 is built from 11 residues. Germline CDR1 is SGHNT and CDR2 is YENEEA. V was cut by 6 bases and J by 7 bases, with 4 bases left in between. The CDR3 bases that were read are TGTGCCAGCAGGGCCAATTCACCC. Amino acids: CASRANSP. The full CDR3 reads CASRANSPLHF.

Concerning this clone itself: The missing CDR3 end, 3 residues past where the read stops, is filled in from the germline J gene. This sequence joins TRBV7-3 and TRBJ2-3; 11 positions match TRBD2. Germline loops: CDR1 SGHTA, CDR2 FQGTGA. With 2 bases clipped from V and 4 bases from J, the junction kept 5 bases outside the gene matches. This CDR3 region has 16 residues. The covered CDR3 bases are TGTGCCAGCAGCTTATTTAGCGGGGGGGCCCCAGATACG. Its translation is CASSLFSGGAPDT. The whole CDR3 sequence is CASSLFSGGAPDTQYF.

Regarding this clone: The observed sequence ends 3 residues before the CDR3 terminus, with the missing tail filled in from the germline J gene. The chain recombines TRBV5-1 with TRBJ2-3; the D gene is possibly TRBD2 (6 bases). Germline CDR1 SGHRS, CDR2 YFSETQ. This CDR3 is built from 16 residues. With 4 bases removed from V and 4 bases from J, the gap between germline ends came to 19 bases. CDR3 protein: CASSRRGGDSSDTQYF. The sequenced CDR3 bases are TGCGCCAGCAGCCGAAGGGGCGGGGACTCCTCAGATACG.

Of note for this clone: The read falls 3 residues short of the CDR3 end, and the missing part is taken from the germline J gene. The chain combines TRBV28 with TRBJ2-4; 9 positions agree with TRBD1. With V trimmed by 1 base and J by 7 bases, 5 bases remained unmatched. The CDR3 is 15 residues long. CDR1 and CDR2 from the germline V gene are MDHEN and SYDVKM. The covered CDR3 bases are TGTGCCAGCAGTTTATCCGACAGGGGGGTGAACATT. Translation: CASSLSDRGVNI. The entire CDR3 reads CASSLSDRGVNIQYF.

Comment on this clone: Read coverage stops 3 residues before the CDR3 terminus; the germline J gene supplies the remainder. The chain couples TRBV7-9 to TRBJ2-4; possibly TRBD1 for D (6 bases). From germline, CDR1 is SEHNR and CDR2 FQNEAQ (reference sequence). This CDR3 spans 12 amino acids. The covered CDR3 bases are TGTGCCAGCAGCACACGGACAGCAGGT. Residues: CASSTRTAG. The entire CDR3 protein is CASSTRTAGQYF.

Concerning this clone: The CDR3 end falls 3 residues outside the read, so it is completed with the germline J gene. This CDR3 is also generated by other DNA sequences in the sample. The rearrangement links TRBV5-1 to TRBJ1-3; a weak D match, TRBD1 (5 bases). This CDR3 has 16 residues. The V and J ends lost 0 bases and 0 bases respectively, with 10 bases between them. Germline values: CDR1 SGHRS, CDR2 YFSETQ. CDR3 in amino acids: CASSLEGVGSGNTIYF. The sequenced part of the CDR3 DNA is TGCGCCAGCAGCTTGGAAGGGGTCGGCTCTGGAAACACC.

With respect to this clone: The observed sequence ends 3 residues before the CDR3 terminus, with the missing tail filled in from the germline J gene. This specimen includes other DNA sequences encoding the same CDR3. The chain couples TRBV6-1 to TRBJ1-5, with unresolved D. Germline V lookup: CDR1 MNHNS, CDR2 SASEGT. The CDR3 consists of 14 residues. The ends were cut back, 1 base at V and 4 bases at J, with 8 bases in the middle. CDR3 DNA, as far as it was read: TGTGCCAGCAGTGAAGGGTCCTATAATCAGCCC. It codes for CASSEGSYNQP. The complete CDR3 protein is CASSEGSYNQPQHF.